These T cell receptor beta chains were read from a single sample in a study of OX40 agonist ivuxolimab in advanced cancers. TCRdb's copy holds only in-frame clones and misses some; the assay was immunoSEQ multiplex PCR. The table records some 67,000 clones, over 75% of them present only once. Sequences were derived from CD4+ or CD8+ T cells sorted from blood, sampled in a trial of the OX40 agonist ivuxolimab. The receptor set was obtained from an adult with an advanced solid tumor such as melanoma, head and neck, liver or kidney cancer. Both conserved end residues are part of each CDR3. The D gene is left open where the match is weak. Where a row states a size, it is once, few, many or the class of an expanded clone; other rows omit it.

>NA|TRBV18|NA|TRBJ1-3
TGTGCCAGCTCACCGGACGGTTCGGGGGCTAGTGGAAACACCATATATTTT
CASSPDGSGASGNTIYF
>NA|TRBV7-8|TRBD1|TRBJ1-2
TGTGCCAGCAGCTTAACGGACAGGGGACGTGGCTACACCTTC
CASSLTDRGRGYTF
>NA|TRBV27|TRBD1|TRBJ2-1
TGTGCCAGCAGTCTAGACAGGGGGGATTACAATGAGCAGTTCTTC
CASSLDRGDYNEQFF
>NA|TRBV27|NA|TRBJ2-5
TGTGCCAGCAGGGGCCAGGGCGGACAAGAGACCCAGTACTTC
CASRGQGGQETQYF
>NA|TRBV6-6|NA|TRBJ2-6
TGTGCCAGCAGTTACCGCCGAGGGACTGGGGCCAACGTCCTGACTTTC
CASSYRRGTGANVLTF
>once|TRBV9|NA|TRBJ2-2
TGTGCCAGCAGCGTAGAATGGGGGGCCACCGGGGAGCTGTTTTTT
CASSVEWGATGELFF
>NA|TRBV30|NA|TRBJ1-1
TGTGCCAGGGACACAGGGAACACTGAAGCTTTCTTT
CARDTGNTEAFF
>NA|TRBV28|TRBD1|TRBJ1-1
TGTGCCAGCAGTTTATTGAGGACAGGGGGCCGGCCTGAAGCTTTCTTT
CASSLLRTGGRPEAFF
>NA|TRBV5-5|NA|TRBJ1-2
TGTGCCAGCAGCTTGAGGTGGGACTATGGCTACACCTTC
CASSLRWDYGYTF
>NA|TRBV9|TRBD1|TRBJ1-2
TGTGCCAGCAGCGTGTCCGGTGTGGGGACAGGCACTAACTATGGCTACACCTTC
CASSVSGVGTGTNYGYTF
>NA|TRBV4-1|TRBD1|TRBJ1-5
TGCGCCAGCAGCCTTAGGACAGGATATAGCAATCAGCCCCAGCATTTT
CASSLRTGYSNQPQHF
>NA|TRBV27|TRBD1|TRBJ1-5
TGTGCCAGCAGTTTCACGACAGGGCCGAATCAGCCCCAGCATTTT
CASSFTTGPNQPQHF
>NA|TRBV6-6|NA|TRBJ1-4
TGTGCCAGCAGTTACTCGGGGCGTGAAAAACTGTTTTTT
CASSYSGREKLFF
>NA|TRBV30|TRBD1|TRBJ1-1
TGTGCCTTCGGACAGGGAAAGGCTGAAGCTTTCTTT
CAFGQGKAEAFF
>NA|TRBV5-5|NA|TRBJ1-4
TGTGCCAGCAGCGACGAGTGGAGTCCAAAACTGTTTTTT
CASSDEWSPKLFF
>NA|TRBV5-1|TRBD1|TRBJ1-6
TGCGCCAGCAGCTTAGCCGGGACAGCCTATTCACCCCTCCACTTT
CASSLAGTAYSPLHF
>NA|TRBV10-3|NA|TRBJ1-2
TGTGCCATCAGTGAGGAACAGGGTGCCTATGGCTACACCTTC
CAISEEQGAYGYTF
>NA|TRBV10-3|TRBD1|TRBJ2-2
TGTGCCATCGGCGGGACAGGGATCAACACCGGGGAGCTGTTTTTT
CAIGGTGINTGELFF
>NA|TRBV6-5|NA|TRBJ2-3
TGTGCCAGCAGTTACCTAGAGGATATCACAGATACGCAGTATTTT
CASSYLEDITDTQYF
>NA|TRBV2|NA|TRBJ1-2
TGTGCCAGCAGTGAGGGGGGACGGCTCTATGGCTACACCTTC
CASSEGGRLYGYTF
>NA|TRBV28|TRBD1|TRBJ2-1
TGTGCCAGCAGTCGAAGGACAGGGACCAACAATGAGCAGTTCTTC
CASSRRTGTNNEQFF
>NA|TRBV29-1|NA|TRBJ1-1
TGCAGCGTCCACAGGGCCAGCGACGCGGCTTTCTTT
CSVHRASDAAFF
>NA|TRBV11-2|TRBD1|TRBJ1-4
TGTGCCAGCAGTGCCCCGGGACAGGGGGCGCGTGCAACTAATGAAAAACTGTTTTTT
CASSAPGQGARATNEKLFF
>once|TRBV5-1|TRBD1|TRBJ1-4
TGCGCCAGCAGCCCGCTGGCAGGGGGGGAAAAACTGTTTTTT
CASSPLAGGEKLFF
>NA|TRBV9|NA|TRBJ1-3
TGTGCCAGCAGCGTAGATAGTAGGTTGGTGGCTTCCGGAAACACCATATATTTT
CASSVDSRLVASGNTIYF
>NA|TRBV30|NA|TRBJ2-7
TGTGCCTGGAGTCGCCAGATCGGGAGCGAGCAGTACTTC
CAWSRQIGSEQYF
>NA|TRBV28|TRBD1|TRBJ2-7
TGTGCCAGCAGCCGACCGGGACAGGGGATAGGCGAGCAGTACTTC
CASSRPGQGIGEQYF
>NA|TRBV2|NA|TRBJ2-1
TGTGCCAGCCTCAAAATGGGGATGAATGAGCAGTTCTTC
CASLKMGMNEQFF
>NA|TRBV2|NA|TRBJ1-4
TGTGCCAGCAGTGATATGGGAGCTGCAACTAATGAAAAACTGTTTTTT
CASSDMGAATNEKLFF
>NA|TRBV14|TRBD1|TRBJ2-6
TGTGCCAGCAGCCCGACAGGGGTCGGGGCCAACGTCCTGACTTTC
CASSPTGVGANVLTF
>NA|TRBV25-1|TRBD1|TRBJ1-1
TGTGCCAGCAGTCTGAGACAGGGGGCATCGGAAGCTTTCTTT
CASSLRQGASEAFF
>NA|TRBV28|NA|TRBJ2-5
TGTGCCACCAAACCGGGACAAGTGCAAGAGACCCAGTACTTC
CATKPGQVQETQYF
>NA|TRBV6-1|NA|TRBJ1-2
TGTGCCAGCAGTGACCCCATACACTCTAACTATGGCTACACCTTC
CASSDPIHSNYGYTF